Reported below is one T cell receptor (beta chain). Its antigen remains unknown. This sample is part of a study of shared clonotypes between healthy human individuals. Study information: The donors, a couple of women and a few men, were aged 18 to 49. Study results and caveats: Among non-shared clonotypes, generation probabilities were lower than among those shared by all four donors.

Generated by immunoSEQ multiplex PCR, the TCRdb table keeps only in-frame clones and is missing some. Of over a million clones in the sample, approximately 76% were seen once. Source material: memory CD4+ T cells sorted from blood. Subset meaning: CD45RA-negative fraction. This TCR was sampled from a man in his late teens or twenties in good health.

The CDR3 DNA is TGTGCCAGCAGCTTGATGCTTGTACAAGAGACCCAGTACTTC. It yields the protein CASSLMLVQETQYF. The V gene is TRBV11-2, the J gene TRBJ2-5; D call uncertain. The CDR3 is 14 amino acids. Germline CDR1 reads SGHAT; CDR2 reads FQNNGV. Trimming removed 3 bases from V and 2 bases from J, with 10 bases in between. The whole variable domain, filled in from reference TRBV11-2 and TRBJ2-5, reads EAGVAQSPRYKIIEKRQSVAFWCNPISGHATLYWYQQILGQGPKLLIQFQNNGVVDDSQLPKDRFSAERLKGVDSTLKIQPAKLEDSAVYLCASSLMLVQETQYFGPGTRLLVL.